The sample holds many counts of the clone carrying this T cell receptor (beta chain). What it binds is unknown. This sample was taken from a study of CD8 T cells in ankylosing spondylitis. General study findings and limits: In synovial fluid and blood from reactive arthritis, some motif variants were previously reported. Clones linked to disease were reported to show significant enrichment in matched ankylosing spondylitis synovial fluid.

The CDR3 is made up of 15 amino acids. CDR1 is ENHRY and CDR2 is SYGVKD in the germline V gene. Trimming removed 8 bases from V and 2 bases from J; junction bases left unmatched: 9. TCR beta libraries were made by quantitative 5'-RACE with molecular barcodes. One entry per CDR3 protein, called by TCRdb with MiXCR from the 5' RACE reads. Seen here are about 250,000 distinct CDR3 sequences, around 8% observed once, and the top ten hold roughly 5%. Sequenced material: blood, either unsorted or a sorted T cell fraction (not recorded which). The sequence came from a female donor with ankylosing spondylitis or in good health (not recorded which). The V and J genes are TRBV10-3 and TRBJ1-1, with 9 bases identical to TRBD1. CDR3 DNA sequence: TGTGCCATCGGGGAGGACAGGGGCACTAACACTGAAGCTTTCTTT. Encoded protein: CAIGEDRGTNTEAFF.